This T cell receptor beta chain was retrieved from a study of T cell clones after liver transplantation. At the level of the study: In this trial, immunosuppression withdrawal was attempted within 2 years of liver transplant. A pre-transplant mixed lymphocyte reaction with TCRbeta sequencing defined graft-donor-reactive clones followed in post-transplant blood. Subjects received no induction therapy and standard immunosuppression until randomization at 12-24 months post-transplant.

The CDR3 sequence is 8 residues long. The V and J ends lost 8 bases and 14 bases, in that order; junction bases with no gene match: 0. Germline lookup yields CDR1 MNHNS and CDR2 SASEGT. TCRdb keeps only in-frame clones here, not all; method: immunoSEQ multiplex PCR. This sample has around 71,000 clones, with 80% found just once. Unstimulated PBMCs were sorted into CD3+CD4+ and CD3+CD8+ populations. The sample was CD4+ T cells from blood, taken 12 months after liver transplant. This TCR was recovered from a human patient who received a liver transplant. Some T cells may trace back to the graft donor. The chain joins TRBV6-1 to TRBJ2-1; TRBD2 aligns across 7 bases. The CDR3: CASGGEFF. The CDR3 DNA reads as TGTGCCAGCGGGGGGGAGTTCTTC.